The 28 T cell receptor beta chains below were found in one sample sequenced in a study of Graves' ophthalmopathy and Graves' hyperthyroidism. RNA transcripts yielded amplified TCR beta CDR3 regions. HTBI primers primed a first-round RT-PCR, and a second-round multiplex PCR followed. TCRdb re-called the multiplex PCR reads with MiXCR, one entry per CDR3 protein. The data contain a few hundred thousand distinct CDR3 sequences, about 16% of them singletons. Specimen: peripheral blood. The receptor set was obtained from a young woman with Graves' ophthalmopathy.

This clonotype was counted at least ten times. DNA for the CDR3: TGTGCCAGCAGCTTGGAACGGCTGTTCAACCACACTGAAGCTTTCTTT. Protein: CASSLERLFNHTEAFF. This sequence joins TRBV5-5 and TRBJ1-1; D uncertain. The CDR3 loop spans 16 amino acids. The V end lost 0 bases, the J end lost 3 bases, and 15 bases lay between the germline ends. Germline V gene data show CDR1 as SGHKS and CDR2 as YYEKEE (reference sequence).

This clonotype occurred many times. The rearrangement links TRBV28 to TRBJ2-7; TRBD1 might be the D (5 bases). This CDR3 is built from 13 residues. Germline lookup yields CDR1 MDHEN and CDR2 SYDVKM. The V end was cut by 3 bases, the J end by 6 bases, with 12 bases between. The CDR3 here is CASSFKGPGEQYF. CDR3 nucleotides: TGTGCCAGCAGTTTCAAGGGGCCCGGCGAGCAGTACTTC.

Ten or more counts support this clonotype. It may be a read error: a sequence one base away is much more abundant. The J gene is TRBJ2-7, the V gene TRBV27; 9 bases align to TRBD1. Germline V gives CDR1 MNHEY, CDR2 SMNVEV (reference sequence). The CDR3 has 12 residues. V was pared by 6 bases and J by 3 bases, with 0 bases of the junction left unmatched. CDR3 loop: CASRDRGYEQYF. CDR3 DNA: TGTGCCAGCAGGGACAGGGGCTACGAGCAGTACTTC.

This clonotype was detected many times. The chain has TRBV15 and TRBJ2-2, with D perhaps matching TRBD2 (6 bases). The CDR3 covers 15 residues. The ends were cut back, 1 base at V and 1 base at J, with 7 bases in the middle. Per the germline V gene, CDR1 is LNHNV and CDR2 is YYDKDF (reference sequence). Written as DNA, the CDR3 is TGTGCCACCAGCAGAGGGGGAGGGAACACCGGGGAGCTGTTTTTT. Protein sequence: CATSRGGGNTGELFF.

This clonotype came up many times. The chain links TRBV10-1 to TRBJ2-7; D remains unclear. V dropped 3 bases and J dropped 4 bases, with 10 bases sitting between them. The CDR3 totals 13 residues. CDR1 is WNHNN, CDR2 SYGVQD, per germline (reference sequence). CDR3 in DNA: TGCGCCAGCAGTGAAGAGGTGGGTTACGAGCAGTACTTC. Protein product: CASSEEVGYEQYF.

This clonotype has at least ten counts. The chain carries TRBV12-3 or TRBV12-4 and TRBJ1-5, with TRBD1 as a possible D gene (5 bases). V lost 1 base, J lost 2 bases, and 12 bases lay in between. This CDR3 is 16 amino acids long. CDR3 sequence reads: CASSLGGGAGNQPQHF. CDR3 DNA sequence: TGTGCCAGCAGTTTAGGGGGTGGGGCTGGCAATCAGCCCCAGCATTTT.

The sample holds many counts of this clonotype. J is TRBJ2-7 and V is TRBV7-6; D is undetermined. The CDR3 is 15 amino acids. Germline CDR1 SGHVS, CDR2 FNYEAQ. The V gene lost 1 base and the J gene lost 6 bases, with 16 bases spanning the gap. The DNA for the CDR3 is TGTGCCAGCAGCTTAGAGGGCCACGAGTTTGGCGAGCAGTACTTC. This gives the protein CASSLEGHEFGEQYF.

This clonotype was detected ten times or more. V and J are TRBV11-3 and TRBJ2-2; a weak D match, TRBD2 (7 bases). Germline lookup yields CDR1 SGHNT and CDR2 YENEEA. The CDR3 covers 20 residues. Trimming removed 1 base from V and 1 base from J, with 22 bases in between. This CDR3 reads CASSLVSGRGGDLNTGELFF. The DNA of the CDR3 is TGTGCCAGCAGCTTAGTGTCCGGCAGGGGAGGGGATTTGAACACCGGGGAGCTGTTTTTT.

This clonotype was seen many times. The V gene is TRBV6-5, the J gene TRBJ2-7; D is possibly TRBD1 (6 bases). Between the trimmed V and J ends, which lost 4 bases and 0 bases, there was a span of 10 bases. The CDR3 is 14 residues long. Germline-derived CDR1 and CDR2 are MNHEY and SVGAGI. The CDR3 DNA sequence: TGTGCCAGCAGTTTAATACAGGGCTCCTACGAGCAGTACTTC. Its protein is CASSLIQGSYEQYF.

This clonotype was recorded many times. The gene calls are TRBV10-1 and TRBJ1-1; D perhaps matches TRBD1 (6 bases). Trimming shortened V by 2 bases and J by 5 bases, and 18 bases separated the two germline ends. The CDR3 extends over 16 amino acids. Per germline, CDR1 WNHNN and CDR2 SYGVQD (reference sequence). Here the CDR3 DNA reads TGCGCCAGCAGTGAGGGTCTCAGGGGCGGACGAACTGAAGCTTTCTTT. This codes for CASSEGLRGGRTEAFF.

This clonotype was recorded at least ten times. This sequence joins TRBV12-3 or TRBV12-4 and TRBJ2-7; D assignment may be TRBD1 or TRBD2 (5 bases each). V was trimmed by 3 bases and J by 0 bases, leaving 15 bases between them. This CDR3 is built from 16 residues. Written as DNA, the CDR3 is TGTGCCAGCAGTTTTTGGGACGCCCCTTCCTCCTACGAGCAGTACTTC. Protein product: CASSFWDAPSSYEQYF.

The chain has TRBV27 and TRBJ2-5, with TRBD2 identical over 13 bases. This CDR3 is built from 15 residues. V shed 4 bases, J shed 7 bases, and the junction held 6 bases outside the gene matches. CDR1 and CDR2 (germline): MNHEY, SMNVEV (reference sequence). The chain's CDR3 is CASSSRTSGGGTQYF. The CDR3 bases are TGTGCCAGCAGTTCCCGGACTAGCGGGGGAGGGACCCAGTACTTC.

This clonotype has a count of ten or more. The V gene is TRBV7-2, the J gene TRBJ2-7; the D gene is possibly TRBD1 (5 bases). Germline V gene sequence: CDR1 SGHTA, CDR2 FQGNSA. Trimming took 4 bases from V and 2 from J, leaving 12 bases between them. The CDR3 runs 14 residues. This CDR3 reads CASSYQGDPYEQYF. CDR3 bases: TGTGCCAGCAGCTATCAGGGTGATCCCTACGAGCAGTACTTC.

This clonotype was seen at least ten times. The chain uses TRBV20-1 and TRBJ1-6; the D is unclear. The V end lost 3 bases, the J end lost 0 bases, and 15 bases lay between the germline ends. This CDR3 has 17 amino acids. CDR1 is DFQATT and CDR2 is SNEGSKA in the germline V gene (reference sequence). The CDR3 DNA reads as TGCAGTGCTAGGTTGCATTCCCCGAGCTCCTATAATTCACCCCTCCACTTT. Translating gives CSARLHSPSSYNSPLHF.

This clonotype was seen ten or more times. The V call is TRBV6-1, the J call TRBJ2-2; D might be TRBD2 (6 bases). Germline values: CDR1 MNHNS, CDR2 SASEGT. The length of the CDR3 is 15 residues. V dropped 8 bases and J dropped 1 base, with 14 bases sitting between them. As DNA, the CDR3 is TGTGCCAGCGCACCGGGACTCAGGAACACCGGGGAGCTGTTTTTT. Residues: CASAPGLRNTGELFF.

This clonotype was recorded many times. CDR3 residues: CASSQSRGETQYF. CDR3 coding DNA: TGCGCCAGCAGCCAGTCGAGGGGCGAGACCCAGTACTTC. V and J are TRBV4-1 and TRBJ2-5; the D gene could be TRBD1 or TRBD2 (5 bases each). Trimming cost V 3 bases and J 5 bases, with 10 bases left between them. This CDR3 region has 13 residues. Germline CDR1 is MGHRA and CDR2 is YSYEKL.

This clonotype was counted many times. V usage is TRBV6-2 or TRBV6-3 and J usage is TRBJ1-5; D possibly corresponds to TRBD1 (5 bases). The V and J ends lost 5 bases and 2 bases respectively, with 22 bases between them. The germline CDR1 and CDR2 sequences are MNHEY and SVGEGT. The CDR3 length is 18 residues. The CDR3, as DNA: TGTGCCAGCAGTAGGATCGGGGGGATTTATGTTGGCAATCAGCCCCAGCATTTT. Translated, it gives CASSRIGGIYVGNQPQHF.

This clonotype was seen at least ten times. The gene calls are TRBV12-3 or TRBV12-4 and TRBJ2-5, with no clear D. CDR3 length equals 14 residues. V was trimmed by 3 bases and J by 5 bases, leaving 13 bases between them. This CDR3 is CASSFYRVQETQYF. In DNA form, the CDR3 reads TGTGCCAGCAGTTTTTATAGGGTACAGGAGACCCAGTACTTC.

This clonotype was counted many times. The V and J genes are TRBV6-2 or TRBV6-3 and TRBJ2-7, with TRBD1 identical over 7 bases. V dropped 4 bases and J dropped 7; count of bases not matched to a gene: 19. This CDR3 has 17 amino acids. CDR1 MNHEY and CDR2 SVGEGT come from the germline V gene. CDR3: CASSWTGNAVPGGEQYF. The CDR3 bases are TGTGCCAGCAGTTGGACTGGCAATGCTGTCCCAGGGGGTGAGCAGTACTTC.

This clonotype was detected ten times or more. A read error is possible here, since a much larger clone lies one base away. The chain links TRBV6-5 to TRBJ1-1, with TRBD1 as a possible D gene (5 bases). Germline CDR1 is MNHEY and CDR2 is SVGAGI. The CDR3 is 16 amino acids. Trimming took off 2 bases at V and 0 bases at J, with 13 bases between the two ends. CDR3 region: CASSYLLGRMNTEAFF. DNA for the CDR3: TGTGCCAGCAGTTACCTACTGGGACGGATGAACACTGAAGCTTTCTTT.

The sample holds a few counts of this clonotype. This chain uses TRBV18 with TRBJ2-5; no clear D gene. The CDR3 totals 14 residues. V lost 6 bases and J lost 0, with 11 bases in between. Germline V gene lookup returns CDR1 KGHSH and CDR2 LQKENI. Here the CDR3 reads CASSPTPYQETQYF. The CDR3, as DNA: TGTGCCAGCTCCCCCACACCGTACCAAGAGACCCAGTACTTC. Full variable domain (rest looked up from reference TRBV18 and TRBJ2-5): NAGVMQNPRHLVRRRGQEARLRCSPMKGHSHVYWYRQLPEEGLKFMVYLQKENIIDESGMPKERFSAEFPKEGPSILRIQQVVRGDSAAYFCASSPTPYQETQYFGPGTRLLVL.

This clonotype was found many times. The genes are TRBV7-6 and TRBJ2-7; D is undetermined. CDR3 length: 15 residues. Trimming stripped 4 bases from V and 0 bases from J, with 13 bases between. Germline CDR1 SGHVS, CDR2 FNYEAQ. CDR3 nucleotide sequence: TGTGCCAGCAGCTCGGACGGGTTGAGCTCCTACGAGCAGTACTTC. Amino acids: CASSSDGLSSYEQYF.

At least ten counts were recorded for this clonotype. This rearrangement joins TRBV15 to TRBJ2-2, with D perhaps assigned TRBD1 or TRBD2 (5 bases each). Germline CDR1 LNHNV, CDR2 YYDKDF (reference sequence). This CDR3 comprises 13 residues. The V gene lost 5 bases and the J gene lost 6 bases, with 10 bases spanning the gap. CDR3 protein: CATSGGSAGELFF. DNA of the CDR3: TGTGCCACCAGCGGGGGTTCCGCCGGGGAGCTGTTTTTT. The full variable domain, completed using reference TRBV15 and TRBJ2-2, is DAMVIQNPRYQVTQFGKPVTLSCSQTLNHNVMYWYQQKSSQAPKLLFHYYDKDFNNEADTPDNFQSRRPNTSFCFLDIRSPGLGDTAMYLCATSGGSAGELFFGEGSRLTVL.

The sample holds one count of this clonotype. The gene calls are TRBV6-5 and TRBJ1-3; D may be TRBD1 (5 bases). The CDR3 extends over 15 amino acids. CDR1 is MNHEY, CDR2 SVGAGI, per germline. The V end lost 0 bases, the J end lost 4 bases, and 10 bases lay between the germline ends. DNA of the CDR3: TGTGCCAGCAGTTACTCCCCTGGGGCCGGAAACACCATATATTTT. Translated, it gives CASSYSPGAGNTIYF.

This clonotype was observed many times. This rearrangement joins TRBV12-3 or TRBV12-4 to TRBJ2-5; 9 nucleotides align to TRBD2. The CDR3 contains 17 residues. The V gene end was trimmed by 6 bases and the J gene end by 2 bases; junction bases not matched to a gene: 13. Here the CDR3 DNA reads TGTGCCAGCAGCCCCTTAGCGGGAGTCGAATTACAAGAGACCCAGTACTTC. Amino acid sequence: CASSPLAGVELQETQYF.

V usage is TRBV11-2 and J usage is TRBJ1-2, with D maybe TRBD1 (6 bases). V gave up 2 bases and J gave up 5 bases, with 15 bases separating them. The CDR3 has 15 residues. The germline CDR1 and CDR2 sequences are SGHAT and FQNNGV. The CDR3 protein is CASSLTGRAEYGYTF. Written as DNA, the CDR3 is TGTGCCAGCAGCTTAACAGGGCGGGCGGAATATGGCTACACCTTC.

This clonotype was counted at least ten times. CDR3 coding DNA: TGCGCCAGCAGCTGGGACACTACAGGTAACACTGAAGCTTTCTTT. Protein product: CASSWDTTGNTEAFF. The rearrangement links TRBV5-1 to TRBJ1-1, with D maybe TRBD1 (6 bases). The CDR3 consists of 15 residues. Trimming left V 3 bases short and J 2 bases short, with 14 bases between. Per the germline V gene, CDR1 is SGHRS and CDR2 is YFSETQ. Looking up the rest from reference TRBV5-1 and TRBJ1-1 gives the full variable domain: KAGVTQTPRYLIKTRGQQVTLSCSPISGHRSVSWYQQTPGQGLQFLFEYFSETQRNKGNFPGRFSGRQFSNSRSEMNVSTLELGDSALYLCASSWDTTGNTEAFFGQGTRLTVV.

At least ten counts were recorded for this clonotype. The rearrangement uses TRBV16 and TRBJ1-2; tentative D call: TRBD1 (5 bases). CDR3 length: 13 amino acids. Germline V gene lookup returns CDR1 KGHSY and CDR2 FQNENV. The V and J ends lost 0 bases and 8 bases respectively, with 10 bases between them. CDR3 nucleotide sequence: TGTGCCAGCAGCCAATCGGGGCCGGGGGGCTACACCTTC. It yields the protein CASSQSGPGGYTF.